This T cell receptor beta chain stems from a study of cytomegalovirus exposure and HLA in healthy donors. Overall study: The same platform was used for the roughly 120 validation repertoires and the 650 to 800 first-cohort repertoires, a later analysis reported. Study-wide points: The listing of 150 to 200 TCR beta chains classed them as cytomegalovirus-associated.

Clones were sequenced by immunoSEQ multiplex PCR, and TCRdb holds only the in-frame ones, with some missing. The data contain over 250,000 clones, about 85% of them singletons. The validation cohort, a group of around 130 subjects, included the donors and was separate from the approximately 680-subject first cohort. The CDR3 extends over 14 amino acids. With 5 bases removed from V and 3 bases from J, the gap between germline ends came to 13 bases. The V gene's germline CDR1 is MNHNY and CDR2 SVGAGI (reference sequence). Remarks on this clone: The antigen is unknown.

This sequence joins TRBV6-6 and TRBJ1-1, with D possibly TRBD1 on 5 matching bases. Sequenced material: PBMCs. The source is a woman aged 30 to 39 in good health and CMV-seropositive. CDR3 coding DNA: TGTGCCAGCAGTCGGGGCTCCGGGGACACTGAAGCTTTCTTT. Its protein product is CASSRGSGDTEAFF.